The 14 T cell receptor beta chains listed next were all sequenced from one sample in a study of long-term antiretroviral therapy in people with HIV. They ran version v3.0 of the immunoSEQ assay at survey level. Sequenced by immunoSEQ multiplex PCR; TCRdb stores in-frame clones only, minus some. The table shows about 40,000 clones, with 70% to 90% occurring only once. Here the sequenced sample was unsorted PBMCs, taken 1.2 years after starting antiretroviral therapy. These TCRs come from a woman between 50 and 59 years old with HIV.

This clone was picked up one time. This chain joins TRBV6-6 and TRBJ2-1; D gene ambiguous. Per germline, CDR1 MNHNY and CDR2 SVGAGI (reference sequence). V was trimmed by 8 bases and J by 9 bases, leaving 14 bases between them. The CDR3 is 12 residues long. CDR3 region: CASGPRWGEQFF. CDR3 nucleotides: TGTGCCAGCGGCCCTCGGTGGGGTGAGCAGTTCTTC.

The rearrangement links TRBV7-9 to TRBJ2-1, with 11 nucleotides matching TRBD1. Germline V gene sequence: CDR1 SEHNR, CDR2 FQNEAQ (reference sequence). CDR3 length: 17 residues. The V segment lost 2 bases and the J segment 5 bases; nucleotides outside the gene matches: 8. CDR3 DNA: TGTGCCAGCAGCTTACCCTCGGACAGGGGGCAGAACAATGAGCAGTTCTTC. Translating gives CASSLPSDRGQNNEQFF.

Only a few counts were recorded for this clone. The CDR3 here is CASSPLTGTGELFF. The CDR3 DNA is TGTGCCAGCTCACCACTGACAGGGACCGGGGAGCTGTTTTTT. This sequence joins TRBV18 and TRBJ2-2, with 7 bases that match TRBD1. The CDR3 sequence is 14 residues long. V lost 1 base to trimming and J lost 5 bases; unmatched junction nucleotides: 1. Germline-derived CDR1 and CDR2 are KGHSH and LQKENI.

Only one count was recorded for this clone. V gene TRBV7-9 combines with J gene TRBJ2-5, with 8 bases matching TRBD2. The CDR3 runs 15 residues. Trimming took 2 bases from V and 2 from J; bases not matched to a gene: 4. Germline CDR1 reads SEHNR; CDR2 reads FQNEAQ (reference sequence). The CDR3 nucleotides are TGTGCCAGCAGCTTAAGTCAGCGGGGGCAAGAGACCCAGTACTTC. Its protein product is CASSLSQRGQETQYF.

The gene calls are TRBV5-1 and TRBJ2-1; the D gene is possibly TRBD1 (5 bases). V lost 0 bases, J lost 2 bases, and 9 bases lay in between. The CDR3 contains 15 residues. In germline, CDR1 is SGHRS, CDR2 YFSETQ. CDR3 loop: CASSLVGVTYNEQFF. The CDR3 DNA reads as TGCGCCAGCAGCTTGGTAGGGGTCACCTACAATGAGCAGTTCTTC.

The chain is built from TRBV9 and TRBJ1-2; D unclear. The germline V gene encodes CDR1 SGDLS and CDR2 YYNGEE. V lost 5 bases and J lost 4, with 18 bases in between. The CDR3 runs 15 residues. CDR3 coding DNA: TGTGCCAGCAGTGTCGACCCGGGAGACGGCTATGGCTACACCTTC. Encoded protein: CASSVDPGDGYGYTF.

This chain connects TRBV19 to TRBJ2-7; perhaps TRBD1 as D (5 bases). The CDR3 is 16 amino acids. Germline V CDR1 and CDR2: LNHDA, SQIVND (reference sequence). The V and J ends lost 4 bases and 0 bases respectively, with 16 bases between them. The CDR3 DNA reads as TGTGCCAGTAGTAACCTGGGGCCGATCTTCTCCTACGAGCAGTACTTC. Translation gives CASSNLGPIFSYEQYF.

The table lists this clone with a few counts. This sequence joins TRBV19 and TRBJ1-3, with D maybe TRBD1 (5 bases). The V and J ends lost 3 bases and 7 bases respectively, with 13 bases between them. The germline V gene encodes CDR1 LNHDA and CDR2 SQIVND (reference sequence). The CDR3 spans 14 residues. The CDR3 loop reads CASSIGTDRNTIYF. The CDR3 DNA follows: TGTGCCAGTAGTATCGGGACTGATCGGAACACCATATATTTT.

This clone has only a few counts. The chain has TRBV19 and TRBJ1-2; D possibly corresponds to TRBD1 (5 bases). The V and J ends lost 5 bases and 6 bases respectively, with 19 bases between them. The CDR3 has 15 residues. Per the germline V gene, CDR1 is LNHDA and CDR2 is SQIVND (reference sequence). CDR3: CASSGTPSGRDGYTF. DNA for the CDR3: TGTGCCAGTAGTGGTACTCCTTCTGGCAGGGATGGCTACACCTTC.

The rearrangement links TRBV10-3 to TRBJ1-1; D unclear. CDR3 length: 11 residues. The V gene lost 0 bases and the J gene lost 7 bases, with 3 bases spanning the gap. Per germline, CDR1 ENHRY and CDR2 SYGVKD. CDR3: CAISESREAFF. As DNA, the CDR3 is TGTGCCATCAGTGAGTCCCGTGAAGCTTTCTTT.

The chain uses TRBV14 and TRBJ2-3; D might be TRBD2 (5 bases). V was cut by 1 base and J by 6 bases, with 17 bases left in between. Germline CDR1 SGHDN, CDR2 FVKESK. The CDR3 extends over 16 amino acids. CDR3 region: CASSQVGLFLSDTQYF. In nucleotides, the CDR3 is TGTGCCAGCAGCCAAGTTGGACTCTTCTTATCGGATACGCAGTATTTT. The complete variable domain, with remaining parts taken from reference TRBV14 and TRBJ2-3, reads EAGVTQFPSHSVIEKGQTVTLRCDPISGHDNLYWYRRVMGKEIKFLLHFVKESKQDESGMPNNRFLAERTGGTYSTLKVQPAELEDSGVYFCASSQVGLFLSDTQYFGPGTRLTVL.

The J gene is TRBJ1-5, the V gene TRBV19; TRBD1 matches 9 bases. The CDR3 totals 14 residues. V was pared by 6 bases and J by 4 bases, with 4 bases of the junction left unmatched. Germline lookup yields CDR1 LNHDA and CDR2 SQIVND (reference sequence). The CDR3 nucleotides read TGTGCCAGTAGCGGGGGACAGGGTAATCAGCCCCAGCATTTT. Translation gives CASSGGQGNQPQHF.

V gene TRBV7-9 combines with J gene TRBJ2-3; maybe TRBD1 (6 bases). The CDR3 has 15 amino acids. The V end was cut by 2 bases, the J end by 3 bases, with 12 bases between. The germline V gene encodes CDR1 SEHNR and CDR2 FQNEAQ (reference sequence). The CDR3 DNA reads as TGTGCCAGCAGCTTATTCGCAGGGGCAACAGATACGCAGTATTTT. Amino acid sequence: CASSLFAGATDTQYF. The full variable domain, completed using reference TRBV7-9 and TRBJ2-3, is DTGVSQNPRHKITKRGQNVTFRCDPISEHNRLYWYRQTLGQGPEFLTYFQNEAQLEKSRLLSDRFSAERPKGSFSTLEIQRTEQGDSAMYLCASSLFAGATDTQYFGPGTRLTVL.

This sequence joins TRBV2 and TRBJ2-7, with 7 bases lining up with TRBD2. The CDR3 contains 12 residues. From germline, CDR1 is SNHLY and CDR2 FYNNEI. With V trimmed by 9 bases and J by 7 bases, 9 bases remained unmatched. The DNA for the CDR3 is TGTGCCAGTAAGCGGGGAATAGGGGAGCAGTACTTC. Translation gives CASKRGIGEQYF.